This TCR beta chain was found in a study of blood T cells in healthy people across ages (dated by TCRdb to the mid-2010s). In the study overall: In model experiments, roughly one uniquely barcoded TCR beta cDNA molecule per two T cells was captured by template switching. To avoid experimental bias, donors of different ages were randomly spread across the sequencing lanes. The donors were split into four age groups: young (average 16 years), middle-aged (about 40), aged (approximately 59) and long-lived (under 90). Using the same blood draw, the study looked at two additional independent replicas of 1 million unique cDNA reads for two donors, one aged 18 to 30 and the other aged 80 or older. Age-related changes in TCR beta repertoire diversity were measured in the study by deep sequencing normalized with unique cDNA molecular identifiers.

The donors were roughly 39 Caucasian individuals from Russia, aged 6 to 90 years, who were systemically healthy. Each donor gave around 9.8 milliliters of peripheral blood, collected into EDTA-treated Vacutainer tubes. Ficoll-Paque density-gradient centrifugation was used to isolate PBMCs, with at least 7 million obtained per sample. Trizol reagent was used to extract total RNA from the PBMCs, yielding at least 6 micrograms per sample. For every donor, an aliquot of PBMCs went through flow cytometry to measure the percentages of naive CD45RAhigh/CD27high T cells. Per the germline V gene, SNHLY is the CDR1 and FYNNEI is the CDR2. Trimming removed 7 bases from V and 3 bases from J, leaving 7 bases between the germline ends. Taken from cysteine to phenylalanine, the CDR3 has 13 residues. This entry keeps only the CDR3 DNA: 39 bases, framed from base 1. The research as a whole found: The long-lived group showed more naive CD4+ T cells, fewer expanded clones and increased TCR diversity than the aged group, suggesting age selection. Bulk unsorted PBMC profiling prevented conclusive comparison of naive and antigen-experienced compartments. Donor CMV infection status was unknown, potentially confounding age-related changes in expanded clonotypes. There was a strong correlation between observed TCR beta diversity and the percentage of naive T cells measured by flow cytometry. As age increased, observed TCR beta diversity per million T cells dropped in a roughly linear way, and a significant reduction was already evident by age about 40. Total diversity estimates from one million sequenced T cells were considered lower bounds and underestimates.

Receptors were amplified or captured by 5' RACE. The instrument given in TCRdb is Illumina HiSeq 2500. A second PCR of about 7 to 12 cycles was performed with a sample-barcoded 5' primer and a J-beta primer mix. A unique molecular identifier was introduced onto each TCR beta cDNA molecule by a template-switch 5' adaptor carrying 12 random nucleotides. Each sample yielded at least 2.5 million CDR3-containing paired-end reads. All of the RNA was converted into first-strand cDNA using the Mint cDNA synthesis kit, with a TRBC-specific oligonucleotide serving as the primer. All cDNA was treated with uracil-DNA glycosylase and then went through a first 18-cycle PCR with the universal primers M1SS and BC2_uni_R. The source study handled its data this way. Normalization of each sample was performed by random selection of 1 million high-quality reads, each carrying a distinct molecular identifier. Instead of being binned into consensus sequences, reads that shared molecular identifiers were thrown out. MiTCR, run with a Q25 quality threshold and the strictest error-elimination algorithm, handled CDR3 identification, clonotype clustering and error correction. A nonparametric unseen species model with Euler transformation was used to estimate a lower bound on total TCR beta diversity. The public sequencing data were trimmed at Q25 with fastp and processed into clonotypes with MiXCR by TCRdb, which kept only in-frame beta chains. Under each unique CDR3 protein, matching rows form one entry showing the most common genes and DNA. The V and J calls reflect TCRdb's pipeline rather than the authors' work. This sample is represented by fewer than 950,000 distinct CDR3 sequences; under 40% of them were singletons. The ten largest clones capture roughly 13% of the sample.

As for this clonotype: Its antigen remains undetermined. No much larger clone exists at a distance of one base, and base qualities are not known.

This sequence uses TRBV2 and TRBJ1-6; no D gene can be assigned with confidence. The specimen was blood. The sequence was obtained from a man younger than 35 in good health. CDR3 sequence: CASKPDYNSPLHF. The sequence in DNA is TGTGCCAGCAAACCGGACTATAATTCACCCCTCCACTTT.